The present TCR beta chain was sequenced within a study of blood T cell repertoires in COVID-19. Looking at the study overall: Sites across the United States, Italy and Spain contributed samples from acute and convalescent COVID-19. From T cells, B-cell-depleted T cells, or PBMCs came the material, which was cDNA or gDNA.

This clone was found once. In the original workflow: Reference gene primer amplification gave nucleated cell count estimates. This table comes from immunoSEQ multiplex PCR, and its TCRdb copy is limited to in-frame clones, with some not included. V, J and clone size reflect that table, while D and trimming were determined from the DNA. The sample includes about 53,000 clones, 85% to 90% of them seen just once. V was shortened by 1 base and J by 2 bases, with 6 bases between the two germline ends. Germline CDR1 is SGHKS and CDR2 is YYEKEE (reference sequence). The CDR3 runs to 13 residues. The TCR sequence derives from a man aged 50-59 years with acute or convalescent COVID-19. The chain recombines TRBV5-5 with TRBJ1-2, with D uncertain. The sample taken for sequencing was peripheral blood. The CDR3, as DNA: TGTGCCAGCAGCTTGTCACAGAACTATGGCTACACCTTC. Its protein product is CASSLSQNYGYTF.